A selection of T cell receptor beta chains follows, all from one sample in a study of human T cells and chemical hapten exposure. TCRdb called the RACE reads again in MiXCR, with one record for every CDR3 protein. In the table there are 60,000 to 80,000 distinct CDR3 sequences, roughly 6.6% of which are singletons. What was sequenced was whole blood. The origin of the receptors is a female donor in good health. Some clones in this sample may be carry-over from other donors' samples. The CDR3 runs from the conserved cysteine through the conserved F or W. A D gene is named only where the DNA matches it firmly. Clone size is given for some rows only: seen once, a few or many times, or a class if the clone is expanded.

size	V	J	D	CDR3	DNA
many	TRBV29-1	TRBJ2-3	NA	CSGRGRIGTDTQYF	TGCAGCGGCAGGGGCCGCATTGGCACAGATACGCAGTATTTT
NA	TRBV19	TRBJ2-2	TRBD2	CASSILTSGSYGTGELFF	TGTGCCAGTAGTATATTAACTAGCGGGAGTTACGGCACCGGGGAGCTGTTTTTT
NA	TRBV7-3	TRBJ2-5	NA	CASSSGRGSRETQYF	TGTGCCAGCAGCTCAGGGCGGGGTTCGAGAGAGACCCAGTACTTC
few	TRBV20-1	TRBJ1-5	NA	CSARIQGVGNQPQHF	TGCAGTGCTAGGATCCAGGGTGTCGGCAATCAGCCCCAGCATTTT
NA	TRBV5-6	TRBJ1-6	NA	CASSPPLARHVSPLHF	TGTGCCAGCAGCCCTCCGCTGGCGAGACATGTTTCACCCCTCCACTTT
NA	TRBV19	TRBJ2-7	TRBD1	CGSSVDRVEEQYF	TGTGGCAGTAGTGTGGACAGGGTGGAGGAGCAGTACTTC
few	TRBV21-1	TRBJ2-1	NA	CASSKVQGASGTSSYNEQFF	TGTGCCAGCAGCAAAGTGCAGGGGGCGTCCGGGACGAGCTCCTACAATGAGCAGTTCTTC
few	TRBV7-9	TRBJ1-1	NA	CASIGGTGEAFF	TGTGCCAGCATCGGGGGTACGGGAGAAGCTTTCTTT
NA	TRBV10-3	TRBJ2-3	NA	CATGTLRGTDTQYF	TGTGCCACAGGGACACTAAGGGGCACAGATACGCAGTATTTT
few	TRBV6-2/TRBV6-3	TRBJ2-1	NA	CAIKPRLVYNEQFF	TGTGCCATCAAACCCCGGCTAGTCTACAATGAGCAGTTCTTC
many	TRBV5-4	TRBJ1-1	NA	CASSQDWFTEAFF	TGTGCCAGCAGCCAAGACTGGTTCACTGAAGCTTTCTTT
many	TRBV5-1	TRBJ2-3	NA	CASSSTGTDTQYF	TGCGCCAGCAGCTCTACAGGGACAGATACGCAGTATTTT
NA	TRBV4-3	TRBJ2-6	TRBD2	CASSHSGRASGANVLTF	TGCGCCAGCAGCCACAGCGGGAGGGCCTCTGGGGCCAACGTCCTGACTTTC
NA	TRBV4-1	TRBJ2-4	TRBD1	CASSPLGQAKNIQYF	TGCGCCAGCAGCCCGCTGGGACAGGCAAAAAACATTCAGTACTTC
medium-sized	TRBV6-2/TRBV6-3	TRBJ2-3	NA	CASSPNRDTQYF	TGTGCCAGCAGTCCAAACCGAGATACGCAGTATTTT
many	TRBV2	TRBJ1-4	NA	CASRRAPRGRDEKLFF	TGTGCCAGCAGGCGCGCCCCCAGGGGAAGGGATGAAAAACTGTTTTTT
NA	TRBV5-1	TRBJ2-1	NA	CASSFGGADEQFF	TGCGCCAGCAGCTTTGGGGGGGCGGATGAGCAGTTCTTC
NA	TRBV27	TRBJ1-2	NA	CASSLSASSFYGYTF	TGTGCCAGCAGTTTATCGGCCAGCAGCTTCTATGGCTACACCTTC
few	TRBV5-1	TRBJ2-5	NA	CASSLTGIVETQYF	TGCGCCAGCAGCCTAACAGGGATCGTAGAGACCCAGTACTTC
many	TRBV3-1	TRBJ2-1	TRBD2	CASSQPGLAGRRGEQFF	TGTGCCAGCAGCCAACCGGGACTAGCGGGACGACGGGGTGAGCAGTTCTTC
few	TRBV5-4	TRBJ2-5	TRBD1	CASSSLQGAKETQYF	TGTGCCAGCAGCTCTCTACAGGGGGCGAAAGAGACCCAGTACTTC
many	TRBV2	TRBJ2-7	NA	CASSTTAESAAYEQYF	TGTGCCAGCAGTACGACGGCCGAATCGGCCGCCTACGAGCAGTACTTC
few	TRBV10-3	TRBJ2-7	NA	CAISDTIEAQEQYF	TGTGCCATCAGTGACACCATCGAGGCTCAGGAGCAGTACTTC
many	TRBV5-1	TRBJ2-3	TRBD1	CASSLDRTGDSDTQYF	TGCGCCAGCAGCTTGGACCGGACAGGGGATTCAGATACGCAGTATTTT
many	TRBV2	TRBJ2-5	NA	CASSDGRSGLQETQYF	TGTGCCAGCAGCGACGGCCGTAGCGGCCTCCAGGAGACCCAGTACTTC
many	TRBV29-1	TRBJ2-6	NA	CSVQLTGANVLTF	TGCAGCGTTCAGCTGACCGGGGCCAACGTCCTGACTTTC
many	TRBV12-3/TRBV12-4	TRBJ2-3	NA	CASSPSGESISTDTQYF	TGTGCCAGCAGCCCATCGGGGGAGAGCATCAGCACAGATACGCAGTATTTT
many	TRBV12-3/TRBV12-4	TRBJ2-5	NA	CASSRDVQQETQYF	TGTGCCAGCAGCAGGGACGTACAACAAGAGACCCAGTACTTC
many	TRBV10-3	TRBJ2-7	TRBD2	CAISEFRTSGSPPYEQYF	TGTGCCATCAGTGAGTTCAGGACTAGCGGGAGCCCTCCCTACGAGCAGTACTTC
few	TRBV28	TRBJ1-1	NA	CASRSGTTGETEAFF	TGTGCCAGCAGATCCGGGACCACGGGCGAAACTGAAGCTTTCTTT
many	TRBV19	TRBJ1-5	NA	CASQSGYSNQPQHF	TGTGCCAGTCAGTCGGGGTATAGCAATCAGCCCCAGCATTTT
many	TRBV6-1	TRBJ1-1	TRBD1	CASSLTGTHTEAFF	TGTGCCAGCAGCCTGACAGGGACCCACACTGAAGCTTTCTTT
NA	TRBV12-5	TRBJ2-3	NA	CASGLVQASAQYF	TGTGCTAGTGGTTTGGTACAAGCGTCGGCGCAGTATTTT
few	TRBV2	TRBJ1-1	NA	CASSENGESTEAFF	TGTGCCAGCAGTGAAAACGGGGAGAGCACTGAAGCTTTCTTT
NA	TRBV6-5	TRBJ2-2	NA	CASSTTLSGELFF	TGTGCCAGCAGTACTACCTTGTCCGGGGAGCTGTTTTTT
few	TRBV5-1	TRBJ1-5	NA	CASSLGGRADQPQHF	TGCGCCAGCAGCTTGGGGGGGCGCGCGGATCAGCCCCAGCATTTT
many	TRBV28	TRBJ2-1	NA	CASSFFRSLYNEQFF	TGTGCCAGCAGTTTTTTCCGTTCACTCTACAATGAGCAGTTCTTC
few	TRBV5-1	TRBJ1-1	NA	CASSVGQSSEAFF	TGCGCCAGCAGTGTGGGTCAGAGTTCTGAAGCTTTCTTT
NA	TRBV19	TRBJ1-2	TRBD1	CASSTPGGGIYYGYTF	TGTGCCAGTAGTACACCAGGGGGCGGGATTTACTATGGCTACACCTTC
NA	TRBV6-1	TRBJ1-1	NA	CASSLSPGDGAFF	TGTGCCAGCAGTTTAAGCCCTGGGGATGGTGCTTTCTTT
many	TRBV5-6	TRBJ2-1	NA	CASSSYSYNEQFF	TGTGCCAGCAGCTCATACTCCTACAATGAGCAGTTCTTC
few	TRBV4-1	TRBJ1-1	NA	CASSQLNPGQSEGAFF	TGCGCCAGCAGCCAACTCAACCCCGGACAGTCCGAGGGGGCTTTCTTT
many	TRBV7-2	TRBJ2-3	TRBD2	CASSRLAGGHGDTQYF	TGTGCCAGCAGCCGTCTAGCGGGAGGGCATGGAGATACGCAGTATTTT
many	TRBV9	TRBJ2-7	TRBD1	CASSPGQTYEQYF	TGTGCCAGCAGCCCGGGACAGACCTACGAGCAGTACTTC
many	TRBV6-2/TRBV6-3	TRBJ2-7	NA	CASSYPVPEQYF	TGTGCCAGCAGTTACCCCGTCCCCGAGCAGTACTTC
few	TRBV11-2	TRBJ2-1	TRBD1	CASSLSAQAQGDDNEQFF	TGTGCCAGCAGCTTATCAGCCCAGGCCCAGGGGGATGACAATGAGCAGTTCTTC
NA	TRBV5-1	TRBJ1-1	NA	CASSLITGMGTEAFF	TGCGCCAGCAGCTTGATAACGGGGATGGGCACTGAAGCTTTCTTT
many	TRBV3-1	TRBJ2-5	TRBD2	CASSQEGVLAGVQETQYF	TGTGCCAGCAGCCAAGAGGGAGTTCTGGCGGGGGTACAAGAGACCCAGTACTTC
few	TRBV2	TRBJ1-5	TRBD1	CASLQGEGGNQPQHF	TGTGCCAGTCTACAGGGGGAGGGTGGCAATCAGCCCCAGCATTTT
few	TRBV5-1	TRBJ2-7	TRBD2	CASSLLGEGYEQYF	TGCGCCAGCAGCTTGTTAGGGGAGGGATACGAGCAGTACTTC
many	TRBV7-9	TRBJ2-3	NA	CASSFPVEGGDTQYF	TGTGCCAGCAGTTTTCCAGTGGAGGGGGGAGATACGCAGTATTTT
few	TRBV20-1	TRBJ1-5	NA	CSARDGFSNQPQHF	TGCAGTGCTAGAGATGGGTTTAGCAATCAGCCCCAGCATTTT
many	TRBV5-6	TRBJ2-7	NA	CASSLQGTYEQYF	TGCGCCAGCAGCTTGCAGGGGACCTACGAGCAGTACTTC
many	TRBV27	TRBJ1-1	NA	CASSLAGAPNTEAFF	TGTGCCAGCAGTTTAGCAGGGGCTCCAAACACTGAAGCTTTCTTT
NA	TRBV20-1	TRBJ1-4	NA	CSAWDLRSDEKLFF	TGCAGTGCTTGGGACCTCCGGTCAGATGAAAAACTGTTTTTT
many	TRBV2	TRBJ1-1	NA	CASSGRQEVMNTEAFF	TGTGCCAGCAGTGGACGACAGGAGGTAATGAACACTGAAGCTTTCTTT
many	TRBV20-1	TRBJ2-1	NA	CSASQLEFSYNEQFF	TGCAGTGCTAGCCAACTAGAGTTCAGCTACAATGAGCAGTTCTTC
many	TRBV30	TRBJ2-7	NA	CAWSNGGPSEQYF	TGTGCCTGGAGTAATGGGGGGCCGAGCGAGCAGTACTTC
many	TRBV5-1	TRBJ2-7	NA	CASSPGLRAYEQYF	TGCGCCAGCAGCCCGGGACTCCGAGCCTACGAGCAGTACTTC